These 12 T cell receptor beta chains came from one sample sequenced in a study of T-cell reconstitution after alpha-beta-depleted transplantation in children. Preparation of the TCRbeta library was carried out with unique molecular identifiers. TCRdb independently ran MiXCR on the PCR reads; one entry per CDR3 protein. The data contain 120,000 to 150,000 distinct CDR3 sequences, 8% to 10% of them seen just once; the ten biggest clones take up 15% to 20%. This material consisted of PBMCs, mostly from graft donor cells, taken 180 days after TCRalphabeta/CD19-depleted stem cell transplant. Source of these receptors: a female patient younger than 10 who had a stem cell transplant for congenital amegakaryocytic thrombocytopenia, so the T cells may come from the graft donor.

This chain uses TRBV20-1 with TRBJ1-2; unclear D gene. V was cut by 7 bases and J by 4 bases, with 16 bases left in between. The germline CDR1 and CDR2 sequences are DFQATT and SNEGSKA (reference sequence). The CDR3 contains 13 residues. The CDR3 sequence: CSVPDGQTYGYTF. CDR3 nucleotides: TGCAGTGTCCCCGACGGGCAGACCTATGGCTACACCTTC.

This clonotype was detected ten times or more. The chain has TRBV28 and TRBJ2-3, with TRBD1 matching 7 bases. V lost 5 bases, J lost 3 bases, and 2 bases stayed unmatched. The germline V gene encodes CDR1 MDHEN and CDR2 SYDVKM. This CDR3 is 13 amino acids long. CDR3 nucleotides: TGTGCCAGCAGTCAGACAGGGACAGATACGCAGTATTTT. This sequence encodes CASSQTGTDTQYF.

The chain couples TRBV24-1 to TRBJ2-6; D perhaps matches TRBD2 (5 bases). Germline CDR1 is KGHDR and CDR2 is SFDVKD. The CDR3 is 16 residues long. V was trimmed by 9 bases and J by 0 bases, leaving 14 bases between them. CDR3 amino acids: CATGSLDNSGANVLTF. The CDR3 DNA reads TGTGCCACCGGGAGCCTTGACAACTCTGGGGCCAACGTCCTGACTTTC.

This clonotype was seen ten or more times. The chain is built from TRBV28 and TRBJ1-4, with 8 bases that match TRBD1. J was trimmed by 0 bases and V by 6 bases; bases with no gene match: 9. This CDR3 region has 17 residues. Germline V gives CDR1 MDHEN, CDR2 SYDVKM. The CDR3 DNA reads TGTGCCAGCAGATTGGACAGGGAGGCAGCAACTAATGAAAAACTGTTTTTT. It translates to CASRLDREAATNEKLFF.

This clonotype appeared a few times. The chain is built from TRBV28 and TRBJ2-6; D gene uncertain. The CDR3 extends over 15 amino acids. The V gene's germline CDR1 is MDHEN and CDR2 SYDVKM. V lost 3 bases, J lost 0 bases, and 6 bases lay in between. CDR3 sequence reads: CASSFASSGANVLTF. CDR3 nucleotides: TGTGCCAGCAGTTTCGCCAGCTCTGGGGCCAACGTCCTGACTTTC.

J is TRBJ2-1 and V is TRBV7-8, with TRBD2 identical over 7 bases. Germline V gene data show CDR1 as SGHVS and CDR2 as FQNEAQ. This CDR3 comprises 13 residues. With 3 bases clipped from V and 8 bases from J, the junction kept 4 bases outside the gene matches. The CDR3 protein is CASSFGLEYEQFF. For the CDR3, the DNA is TGTGCCAGCAGCTTCGGACTAGAGTATGAGCAGTTCTTC.

This clonotype showed up just a few times. The V and J genes are TRBV19 and TRBJ2-7; 11 bases line up with TRBD1. V lost 7 bases and J lost 2; bases outside the gene matches: 13. The CDR3 runs to 17 residues. Per the germline V gene, CDR1 is LNHDA and CDR2 is SQIVND (reference sequence). Written as DNA, the CDR3 is TGTGCCAGTATACCTCGGGACAGGGGGAATTTGGCCTACGAGCAGTACTTC. Protein product: CASIPRDRGNLAYEQYF.

In its sample, this clonotype was seen a few times. The V gene is TRBV7-9, the J gene TRBJ2-3; D gene ambiguous. The CDR3 sequence is 16 residues long. V dropped 5 bases and J dropped 2 bases, with 17 bases sitting between them. CDR1 is SEHNR and CDR2 is FQNEAQ in the germline V gene (reference sequence). The CDR3 region is CASSPLRVRDTDTQYF. DNA of the CDR3: TGTGCCAGCAGCCCTCTAAGGGTTAGGGACACAGATACGCAGTATTTT.

This clonotype was seen at least ten times. The chain employs TRBV29-1 and TRBJ2-7; a possible D gene is TRBD1 (6 bases). With 6 bases removed from V and 5 bases from J, the gap between germline ends came to 14 bases. The V gene's germline CDR1 is SQVTM and CDR2 ANQGSEA. The CDR3 contains 12 residues. CDR3 amino acids: CSVLGQPHEQYF. In DNA, the CDR3 is TGCAGCGTCCTCGGACAGCCCCACGAGCAGTACTTC.

This clonotype turned up a few times. The chain has TRBV7-2 and TRBJ1-2, with D tentatively TRBD1 (5 bases). The ends were cut back, 2 bases at V and 8 bases at J, with 15 bases in the middle. The CDR3 loop spans 14 amino acids. Germline-derived CDR1 and CDR2 are SGHTA and FQGNSA. CDR3 nucleotide sequence: TGTGCCAGCAGCTTACCTTCGAGTAGGGGAGGCTACACCTTC. Protein product: CASSLPSSRGGYTF.

This clonotype turned up a few times. The chain employs TRBV18 and TRBJ2-7; D possibly corresponds to TRBD2 (5 bases). The V gene's germline CDR1 is KGHSH and CDR2 LQKENI. V dropped 1 base and J dropped 5 bases, with 12 bases sitting between them. This CDR3 has 14 residues. The CDR3 spells CASSPQGVRDEQYF. CDR3 sequence (DNA): TGTGCCAGCTCACCACAGGGAGTACGGGACGAGCAGTACTTC.

This clonotype was detected many times. The gene calls are TRBV28 and TRBJ1-1; TRBD1 agrees at 8 bases. The CDR3 runs to 19 residues. Per germline, CDR1 MDHEN and CDR2 SYDVKM. V was clipped by 2 bases and J by 5 bases; unmatched bases: 19. CDR3 in DNA: TGTGCCAGCAGTTTAATACTTATCGGGATCCAGGGGGCTGGAACTGAAGCTTTCTTT. Its translation is CASSLILIGIQGAGTEAFF.